This section outlines one T cell receptor beta chain sequence together with its context. This CDR3 contains 18 residues. Germline CDR1 is KGHSH and CDR2 is LQKENI. Losses at the gene ends were 3 bases for V and 2 bases for J; bases not matched to a gene: 15. Treatment noted: roughly 19 received Ad26.COV2.S at low or high dose, single or two shots; about 5 received placebo; per-sample allocation not given. Each sample was drawn 63 days after the first injection (of vaccine or placebo). The data belong to a study of Ad26.COV2.S vaccination and SARS-CoV-2 variants. Clones were sequenced by immunoSEQ multiplex PCR, and TCRdb holds only the in-frame ones, with some missing. The sample shows about 350,000 clones, 75% to 90% of them seen only once.

J is TRBJ2-7 and V is TRBV18, with TRBD1 identical over 8 bases. This material consisted of peripheral blood, taken in a trial of Ad26.COV2.S vaccine versus placebo. This TCR was sampled from a person between 18 and 65 years old who received the Ad26.COV2.S COVID-19 vaccine or a placebo. The CDR3 protein is CASSPARTGSLPTYEQYF. CDR3 in DNA: TGTGCCAGCTCACCGGCTCGGACAGGGTCTCTCCCTACCTACGAGCAGTACTTC.